A single sample gave rise to the 26 T cell receptor beta chains below, sequenced in a study of shared clonotypes between healthy human individuals. Generated by immunoSEQ multiplex PCR, the TCRdb table keeps only in-frame clones and is missing some. The sample carries about 510,000 clones, approximately 79% recorded once. The sample comprised PBMCs. All receptors derive from a woman in her forties in good health. Some clones in this sample may be carry-over from other donors' samples.

V gene TRBV13 combines with J gene TRBJ2-2, with 7 bases aligning to TRBD2. The CDR3 length is 17 residues. J gave up 6 bases and V 3 bases, and 13 bases lay outside the gene matches. Germline loops: CDR1 PRHDT, CDR2 FYEKMQ (reference sequence). The CDR3 protein is CASSLGGGRYYAGELFF. The CDR3 DNA is TGTGCCAGCAGCTTGGGAGGCGGGAGATATTACGCCGGGGAGCTGTTTTTT. The variable domain in full, completed from reference TRBV13 and TRBJ2-2, reads AAGVIQSPRHLIKEKRETATLKCYPIPRHDTVYWYQQGPGQDPQFLISFYEKMQSDKGSIPDRFSAQQFSDYHSELNMSSLELGDSALYFCASSLGGGRYYAGELFFGEGSRLTVL.

The chain is built from TRBV5-6 and TRBJ2-5; D is unresolved. The J call is doubtful: the DNA matches TRBJ2-7 better. The V gene's germline CDR1 is SGHDT and CDR2 YYEEEE. There are 14 residues in the CDR3. The CDR3 protein is CASSLGGNSYEQYF. CDR3 DNA sequence: TGTGCCAGCAGCTTGGGGGGTAACTCCTACGAGCAGTACTTC.

To note about this clone: Other DNA sequences in this sample translate to the same CDR3. This chain joins TRBV7-9 and TRBJ2-3, with D unresolved. Germline assignment: CDR1 SEHNR and CDR2 FQNEAQ (reference sequence). The ends were cut back, 1 base at V and 2 bases at J, with 7 bases in the middle. The CDR3 sequence is 14 residues long. The CDR3 DNA follows: TGTGCCAGCAGCTTAGGGCAGTCCACAGATACGCAGTATTTT. Translation: CASSLGQSTDTQYF.

This chain connects TRBV9 to TRBJ2-2; possibly TRBD1 or TRBD2 for D (5 bases each). The CDR3 is 15 residues long. Per germline, CDR1 SGDLS and CDR2 YYNGEE. Between the trimmed V and J ends, which lost 2 bases and 2 bases, there was a span of 10 bases. The CDR3 sequence is CASSVRGANTGELFF. CDR3 nucleotide sequence: TGTGCCAGCAGCGTCCGAGGGGCTAACACCGGGGAGCTGTTTTTT.

A single count supports this clone. The chain joins TRBV4-2 to TRBJ2-3, with TRBD2 matching over 7 bases. V lost 2 bases, J lost 6 bases, and 11 bases stayed unmatched. The CDR3 is made up of 16 amino acids. Germline CDR1 and CDR2: LGHNA and YNFKEQ. CDR3 region: CASSQLAVSVADTQYF. The CDR3 DNA is TGTGCCAGCAGCCAACTAGCGGTCTCCGTGGCTGATACGCAGTATTTT.

This clone was seen repeatedly, ten times or more. This chain joins TRBV5-1 and TRBJ1-2; 11 bases align to TRBD1. The germline V gene encodes CDR1 SGHRS and CDR2 YFSETQ. The CDR3 sequence is 14 residues long. V dropped 4 bases and J dropped 5; count of bases not matched to a gene: 4. The DNA for the CDR3 is TGCGCCAGCAGCCGGGACAGGGGGAGATATGGCTACACCTTC. Amino acids: CASSRDRGRYGYTF.

This sequence joins TRBV7-9 and TRBJ2-1; no definite D call. Germline CDR1 and CDR2: SEHNR and FQNEAQ (reference sequence). V was cut by 7 bases and J by 4 bases, with 14 bases left in between. The length of the CDR3 is 14 residues. CDR3 protein: CASTTPGLYNEQFF. DNA of the CDR3: TGTGCCAGCACCACCCCCGGGTTGTACAATGAGCAGTTCTTC.

V and J are TRBV5-1 and TRBJ1-2; TRBD1 might be the D (6 bases). This CDR3 has 13 amino acids. V lost 3 bases to trimming and J lost 8 bases, with 14 bases between them. Germline CDR1 is SGHRS and CDR2 is YFSETQ. As DNA, the CDR3 is TGCGCCAGCAGCTCACAGGGTACGGGGGGCTACACCTTC. This codes for CASSSQGTGGYTF.

The chain employs TRBV7-2 and TRBJ2-7, with unresolved D. Trimming cost V 4 bases and J 0 bases, with 13 bases left between them. The germline V gene has CDR1 SGHTA and CDR2 FQGNSA. The CDR3 is made up of 15 amino acids. The CDR3 spells CASSWAQSPSYEQYF. The CDR3 DNA follows: TGTGCCAGCAGCTGGGCCCAGAGCCCCTCCTACGAGCAGTACTTC.

V and J are TRBV27 and TRBJ2-1; D remains ambiguous. The germline V gene encodes CDR1 MNHEY and CDR2 SMNVEV (reference sequence). Trimming removed 3 bases at V and 4 bases at J, with 10 bases between. The CDR3 contains 14 residues. CDR3 amino acids: CASSFRGMYNEQFF. Written as DNA, the CDR3 is TGTGCCAGCAGTTTCCGTGGGATGTACAATGAGCAGTTCTTC.

J is TRBJ2-3 and V is TRBV5-5; 7 positions agree with TRBD1. With 4 bases clipped from V and 4 bases from J, the junction kept 6 bases outside the gene matches. The CDR3 spans 14 residues. Germline values: CDR1 SGHKS, CDR2 YYEKEE (reference sequence). Here the CDR3 reads CASSPQGVSDTQYF. CDR3 nucleotide sequence: TGTGCCAGCAGCCCTCAGGGGGTTTCAGATACGCAGTATTTT.

This chain links TRBV19 with TRBJ2-7, with D perhaps TRBD2 (6 bases). From germline, CDR1 is LNHDA and CDR2 SQIVND (reference sequence). Trimming shortened V by 4 bases and J by 2 bases, and 12 bases separated the two germline ends. The CDR3 contains 14 residues. This chain's CDR3 is CASSTRDFPYEQYF. The CDR3 bases are TGTGCCAGTAGTACCCGGGACTTCCCCTACGAGCAGTACTTC.

In the case of this clone: This may stem from a read error, because a much larger clone lies one nucleotide away. V and J are TRBV6-5 and TRBJ2-7; 12 bases are a match to TRBD2. Germline V gives CDR1 MNHEY, CDR2 SVGAGI. CDR3 size: 15 residues. Trimming cost V 4 bases and J 8 bases; bases outside gene matches: 9. CDR3: CASSSLAGGQDKQYF. DNA for the CDR3: TGTGCCAGCAGTTCCCTAGCGGGAGGGCAGGACAAGCAGTACTTC.

The chain is built from TRBV9 and TRBJ1-5; D is unresolved. Germline V gene data show CDR1 as SGDLS and CDR2 as YYNGEE. Deletions cut 0 bases from V and 4 bases from J, with 8 bases between. CDR3 length equals 14 residues. The DNA of the CDR3 is TGTGCCAGCAGCGTAGCGGCGGATAATCAGCCCCAGCATTTT. Translating it yields CASSVAADNQPQHF.

This sequence joins TRBV5-5 and TRBJ1-4; TRBD1 matches 9 bases. The V segment lost 2 bases and the J segment 7 bases; nucleotides outside the gene matches: 3. The CDR3 has 14 residues. The germline V gene encodes CDR1 SGHKS and CDR2 YYEKEE (reference sequence). CDR3 loop: CASSLQGALEKLFF. The CDR3 nucleotides read TGTGCCAGCAGCTTACAGGGGGCGCTTGAAAAACTGTTTTTT.

The V call is TRBV4-2, the J call TRBJ2-7; D might be TRBD2 (5 bases). This CDR3 region has 17 residues. CDR1 and CDR2 from the germline V gene are LGHNA and YNFKEQ. The V end lost 1 base, the J end lost 2 bases, and 18 bases lay between the germline ends. CDR3 nucleotides: TGTGCCAGCAGCCAAGCCGCTCTAGCTGAATACACCTACGAGCAGTACTTC. Translation gives CASSQAALAEYTYEQYF.

This sequence joins TRBV7-9 and TRBJ1-4; 9 positions agree with TRBD1. Trimming removed 4 bases from V and 8 bases from J; junction bases left unmatched: 8. The CDR3 has 15 amino acids. From germline, CDR1 is SEHNR and CDR2 FQNEAQ (reference sequence). CDR3 in amino acids: CASSSTGGAGEKLFF. The CDR3 nucleotides are TGTGCCAGCAGCTCTACAGGGGGCGCCGGGGAAAAACTGTTTTTT.

The rearrangement links TRBV5-5 to TRBJ2-7; perhaps TRBD2 as D (6 bases). The germline V gene has CDR1 SGHKS and CDR2 YYEKEE (reference sequence). The CDR3 extends over 18 amino acids. V was trimmed by 0 bases and J by 2 bases, leaving 21 bases between them. CDR3: CASSLAVTVAGITYEQYF. DNA for the CDR3: TGTGCCAGCAGCTTGGCCGTGACAGTGGCGGGGATAACCTACGAGCAGTACTTC.

The rearrangement joins TRBV27 to TRBJ2-2; D gene unclear. V was clipped by 4 bases and J by 3 bases, with 6 bases between them. The CDR3 has 13 amino acids. Germline assignment: CDR1 MNHEY and CDR2 SMNVEV (reference sequence). CDR3 loop: CASSWGYTGELFF. The CDR3, as DNA: TGTGCCAGCAGTTGGGGATACACCGGGGAGCTGTTTTTT.

The chain carries TRBV5-1 and TRBJ2-3, with 7 bases fitting TRBD2. The CDR3 contains 15 residues. Germline trimming cut 5 bases from V and 2 bases from J; bases unmatched to any gene: 8. In germline, CDR1 is SGHRS, CDR2 YFSETQ. CDR3 DNA sequence: TGCGCCAGCAGAATCGGGACTAACCCCACAGATACGCAGTATTTT. Amino acids: CASRIGTNPTDTQYF.

V gene TRBV7-2 combines with J gene TRBJ2-6; the D gene is possibly TRBD1 (6 bases). The CDR3 contains 17 residues. Trimming removed 4 bases at V and 0 bases at J, with 13 bases between. CDR1 is SGHTA, CDR2 FQGNSA, per germline. The CDR3 protein is CASSSPGQISGANVLTF. Written as DNA, the CDR3 is TGTGCCAGCAGCTCACCGGGACAAATCTCTGGGGCCAACGTCCTGACTTTC. Full variable domain (remainder filled in from reference TRBV7-2 and TRBJ2-6): GAGVSQSPSNKVTEKGKDVELRCDPISGHTALYWYRQSLGQGLEFLIYFQGNSAPDKSGLPSDRFSAERTGGSVSTLTIQRTQQEDSAVYLCASSSPGQISGANVLTFGAGSRLTVL.

The chain employs TRBV16 and TRBJ2-2; no clear D. The germline V gene encodes CDR1 KGHSY and CDR2 FQNENV. The ends were cut back, 2 bases at V and 1 base at J, with 2 bases in the middle. This CDR3 has 13 residues. The CDR3 loop reads CASSQGNTGELFF. CDR3 nucleotide sequence: TGTGCCAGCAGCCAAGGGAACACCGGGGAGCTGTTTTTT.

As regards this clone: This probably arose from a read error, given a far larger clone one base away. The J gene is TRBJ1-5, the V gene TRBV5-1; 7 bases fit TRBD1. Trimming cost V 3 bases and J 6 bases; bases outside gene matches: 9. CDR3 length: 15 residues. Germline V gene data show CDR1 as SGHRS and CDR2 as YFSETQ. CDR3: CASSWGIGGGQPQHF. The CDR3 DNA reads TGCGCCAGCAGCTGGGGGATAGGGGGCGGTCAGCCCCAGCATTTT.

This clone is a singleton in its sample. The genes are TRBV7-9 and TRBJ2-7; the D gene is possibly TRBD1 (5 bases). Per germline, CDR1 SEHNR and CDR2 FQNEAQ (reference sequence). The CDR3 runs to 15 residues. V was pared by 2 bases and J by 0 bases, with 11 bases between. CDR3 DNA sequence: TGTGCCAGCAGCTTATGGGGCCTAACCTCCTACGAGCAGTACTTC. Protein product: CASSLWGLTSYEQYF. Full variable domain (missing parts from reference TRBV7-9 and TRBJ2-7): DTGVSQNPRHKITKRGQNVTFRCDPISEHNRLYWYRQTLGQGPEFLTYFQNEAQLEKSRLLSDRFSAERPKGSFSTLEIQRTEQGDSAMYLCASSLWGLTSYEQYFGPGTRLTVT.

This clone showed up just a few times. The chain uses TRBV28 and TRBJ1-2; no definite D call. The V and J ends lost 1 base and 3 bases respectively, with 9 bases between them. Germline-derived CDR1 and CDR2 are MDHEN and SYDVKM. The CDR3 covers 14 residues. The DNA of the CDR3 is TGTGCCAGCAGTTTATCTGGCAGAGACTATGGCTACACCTTC. Translated, it gives CASSLSGRDYGYTF.

V and J are TRBV7-2 and TRBJ1-1; D is uncertain. The germline V gene encodes CDR1 SGHTA and CDR2 FQGNSA. V was shortened by 2 bases and J by 1 base, with 8 bases between the two germline ends. The CDR3 runs 14 residues. The CDR3 here is CASSLHPENTEAFF. CDR3 DNA: TGTGCCAGCAGCTTACACCCGGAGAACACTGAAGCTTTCTTT.